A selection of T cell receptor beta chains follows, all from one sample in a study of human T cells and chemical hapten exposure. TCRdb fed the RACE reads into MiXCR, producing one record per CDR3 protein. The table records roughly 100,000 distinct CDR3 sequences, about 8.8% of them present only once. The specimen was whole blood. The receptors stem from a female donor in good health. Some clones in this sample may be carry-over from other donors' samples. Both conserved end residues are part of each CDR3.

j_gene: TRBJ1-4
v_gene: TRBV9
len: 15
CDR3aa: CASSVGSRGLEKLFF

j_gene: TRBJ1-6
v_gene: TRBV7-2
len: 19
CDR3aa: CASTENPRQASSYNSPLHF

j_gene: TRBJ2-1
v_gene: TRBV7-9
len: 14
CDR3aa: CASSLEAGGHEQFF

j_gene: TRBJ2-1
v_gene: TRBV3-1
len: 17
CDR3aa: CASSQELGGRAYNEQFF

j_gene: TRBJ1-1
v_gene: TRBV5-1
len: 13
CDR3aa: CASSLTGITEAFF

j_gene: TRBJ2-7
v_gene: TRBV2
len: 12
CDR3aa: CASSEARGEQYF

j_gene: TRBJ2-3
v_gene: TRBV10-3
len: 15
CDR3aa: CAISLQGPPTDTQYF

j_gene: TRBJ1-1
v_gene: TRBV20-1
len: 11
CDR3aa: CSARDPGEAFF

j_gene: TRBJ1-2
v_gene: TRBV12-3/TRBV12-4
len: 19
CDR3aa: CASSSPDIYGTVGDYGYTF

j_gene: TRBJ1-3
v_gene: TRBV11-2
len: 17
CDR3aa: CASSLLNRQGTGNTIYF

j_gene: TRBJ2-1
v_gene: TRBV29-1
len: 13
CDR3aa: CSGRKRGFDEQFF

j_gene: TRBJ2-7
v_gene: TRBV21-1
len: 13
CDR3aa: CASSGTGSDEQYF

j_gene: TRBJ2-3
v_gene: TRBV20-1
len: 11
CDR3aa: CSAGAQNTQYF

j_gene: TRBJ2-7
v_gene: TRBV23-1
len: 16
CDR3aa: CASSQSTQGASYEQYF

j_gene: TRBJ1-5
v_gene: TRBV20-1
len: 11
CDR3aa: CSATGGQPQHF

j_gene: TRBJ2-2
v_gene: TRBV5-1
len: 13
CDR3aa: CASSFTVTGELFF

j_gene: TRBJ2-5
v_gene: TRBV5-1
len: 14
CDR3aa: CASSSGGLGETQYF

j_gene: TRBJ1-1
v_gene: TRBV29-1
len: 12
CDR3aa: CSVRQRNTEAFF

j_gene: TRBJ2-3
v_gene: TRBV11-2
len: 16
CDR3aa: CASSLSPGLARDTQYF

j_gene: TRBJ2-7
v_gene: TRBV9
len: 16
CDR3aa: CASSPHSGTGSYEQYF

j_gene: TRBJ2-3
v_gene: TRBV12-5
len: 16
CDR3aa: CASGLVKSGGTDTQYF

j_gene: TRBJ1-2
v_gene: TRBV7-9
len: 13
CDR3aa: CASRFEGGYGYTF

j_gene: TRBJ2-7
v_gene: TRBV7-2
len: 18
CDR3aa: CASSLGSGGVGLEYEQYF

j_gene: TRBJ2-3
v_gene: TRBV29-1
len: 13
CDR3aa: CSVEIIRTDTQYF

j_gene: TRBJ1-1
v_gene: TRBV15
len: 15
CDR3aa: CATSRDRVPNTEAFF

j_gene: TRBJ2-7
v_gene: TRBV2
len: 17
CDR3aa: CASSPRPGLALSYEQYF

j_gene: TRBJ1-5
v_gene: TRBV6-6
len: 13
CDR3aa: CASQGDDNQPQHF

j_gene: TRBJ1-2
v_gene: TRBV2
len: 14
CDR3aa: CASSVQGSSYGYTF

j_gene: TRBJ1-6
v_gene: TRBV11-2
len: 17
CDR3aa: CASSLSFRSSYNSPLHF

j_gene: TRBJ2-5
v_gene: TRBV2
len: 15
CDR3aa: CASRALAGDQETQYF

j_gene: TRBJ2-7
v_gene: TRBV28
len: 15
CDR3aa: CASSLLASGSYEQYF

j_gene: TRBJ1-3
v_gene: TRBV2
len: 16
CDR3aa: CASSELSTLSGNTIYF

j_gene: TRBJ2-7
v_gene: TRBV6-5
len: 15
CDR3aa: CASSLGTRSSYEQYF

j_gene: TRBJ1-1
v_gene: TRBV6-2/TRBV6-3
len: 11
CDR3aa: CATRENTEAFF

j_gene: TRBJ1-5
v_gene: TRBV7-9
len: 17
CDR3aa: CASRELWPGHSNQPQHF

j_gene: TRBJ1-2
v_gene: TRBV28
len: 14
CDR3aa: CASSLGAGGDGYTF

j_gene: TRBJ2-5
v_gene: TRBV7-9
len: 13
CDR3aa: CASSPDGQETQYF